The 16 T cell receptor beta chains below come from one sample, sequenced in a study of Graves' ophthalmopathy and Graves' hyperthyroidism. As the template, RNA transcripts were used to amplify TCR beta CDR3 regions. RT-PCR with HTBI primers came first, then second-round multiplex PCR. Via MiXCR, TCRdb re-called the multiplex PCR reads, giving one row per CDR3 protein. This table holds approximately 1.2 million distinct CDR3 sequences, roughly 35% found once. Material for sequencing was peripheral blood or thyroid tissue (not recorded which). The receptors derive from an adult man with Graves' hyperthyroidism.

With regard to this clonotype: This sequence may be a read error, since a much larger clone differs from it by one base. V is TRBV20-1 and J is TRBJ2-5; 10 bases line up with TRBD1. The V gene's germline CDR1 is DFQATT and CDR2 SNEGSKA (reference sequence). This CDR3 has 14 residues. The chain's CDR3 is CSASDRGYQETRYF. CDR3 DNA sequence: TGCAGTGCTTCGGACAGGGGGTACCAAGAGACCCGGTACTTC.

This chain joins TRBV5-6 and TRBJ2-7; D is possibly TRBD1 or TRBD2 (5 bases each). The CDR3 is 14 residues long. V was clipped by 2 bases and J by 1 base, with 10 bases between them. Germline CDR1 is SGHDT and CDR2 is YYEEEE. In nucleotides, the CDR3 is TGTGCCAGCAGCTTCGAGGGGCTTTCCTACGAGCAGTACTTC. Protein: CASSFEGLSYEQYF.

This clonotype was observed at least ten times. This chain connects TRBV7-8 to TRBJ1-1; a possible D gene is TRBD1 (6 bases). V was shortened by 0 bases and J by 4 bases, with 9 bases between the two germline ends. The CDR3 covers 14 residues. The germline V gene has CDR1 SGHVS and CDR2 FQNEAQ. The CDR3 DNA reads TGTGCCAGCAGCTTAGCTTACAGGGCCACTGAAGCTTTCTTT. Protein product: CASSLAYRATEAFF.

This rearrangement joins TRBV7-9 to TRBJ1-1, with TRBD1 identical over 12 bases. CDR1 and CDR2 (germline): SEHNR, FQNEAQ (reference sequence). The CDR3 has 16 residues. Trimming at V came to 5 bases and at J to 5 bases, leaving 9 bases not matched to a gene. The CDR3 protein is CASSPPGQGAMTEAFF. DNA of the CDR3: TGTGCCAGCAGCCCTCCGGGACAGGGGGCGATGACTGAAGCTTTCTTT. Full variable domain (missing parts from reference TRBV7-9 and TRBJ1-1): DTGVSQNPRHKITKRGQNVTFRCDPISEHNRLYWYRQTLGQGPEFLTYFQNEAQLEKSRLLSDRFSAERPKGSFSTLEIQRTEQGDSAMYLCASSPPGQGAMTEAFFGQGTRLTVV.

This clonotype was counted a single time. This may be a read error, as it is one base from a much larger clone. The rearrangement joins TRBV7-9 to TRBJ1-6; the D gene is possibly TRBD1 (5 bases). Germline CDR1 and CDR2: SEHNR and FQNEAQ (reference sequence). There are 16 residues in the CDR3. For the CDR3, the DNA is TGTGCCAGCAGCTCAGGGACCGGAAGGGGTGATTCACCCTTCCACTTT. This gives the protein CASSSGTGRGDSPFHF.

This clonotype has ten or more counts. The genes are TRBV12-3 or TRBV12-4 and TRBJ1-2; possibly TRBD1 for D (5 bases). V lost 5 bases and J 7 bases, leaving 14 bases between the germline ends. The CDR3 spans 13 residues. The CDR3 nucleotides are TGTGCCAGCAGTATCCCGGGACCCGGTGGCTACACCTTC. Amino acid sequence: CASSIPGPGGYTF.

The genes are TRBV5-1 and TRBJ2-5; TRBD2 is a possible D gene (6 bases). Germline V gene sequence: CDR1 SGHRS, CDR2 YFSETQ. Trimming removed 4 bases at V and 1 base at J, with 23 bases between. The CDR3 runs 18 residues. In DNA form, the CDR3 reads TGCGCCAGCAGCCGGCCCGGGGACTTAGCGAGTACCCAAGAGACCCAGTACTTC. This sequence encodes CASSRPGDLASTQETQYF.

This clonotype was detected only a few times. This chain joins TRBV5-1 and TRBJ2-2, with a possible D match to TRBD1 (6 bases). CDR3 length: 14 residues. Germline values: CDR1 SGHRS, CDR2 YFSETQ. The V gene lost 0 bases and the J gene lost 7 bases, with 10 bases spanning the gap. The CDR3 DNA reads TGCGCCAGCAGCTTGGAAGGGGGTAGCGGGGAGCTGTTTTTT. Translated: CASSLEGGSGELFF.

This clonotype was seen a few times. This rearrangement joins TRBV4-3 to TRBJ2-6; the D is unclear. The V end lost 0 bases, the J end lost 0 bases, and 9 bases lay between the germline ends. Germline CDR1 is LGHNA and CDR2 is YSLEER. This CDR3 has 17 residues. The CDR3 nucleotides are TGCGCCAGCAGCCAAGATTTAGTGATCTCTGGGGCCAACGTCCTGACTTTC. Its protein product is CASSQDLVISGANVLTF.

This clonotype was picked up many times. The J gene is TRBJ1-2, the V gene TRBV29-1; D not certain. The CDR3 has 12 residues. Trimming took off 4 bases at V and 3 bases at J, with 9 bases between the two ends. Germline CDR1 SQVTM, CDR2 ANQGSEA. The CDR3 DNA reads as TGCAGCGTTGTTCAGGAGGACTATGGCTACACCTTC. Translating gives CSVVQEDYGYTF. Combining the CDR3 with reference TRBV29-1 and TRBJ1-2 gives the whole variable domain SAVISQKPSRDICQRGTSLTIQCQVDSQVTMMFWYRQQPGQSLTLIATANQGSEATYESGFVIDKFPISRPNLTFSTLTVSNMSPEDSSIYLCSVVQEDYGYTFGSGTRLTVV.

This clonotype occurred many times. The chain recombines TRBV5-1 with TRBJ2-7; TRBD2 might be the D (5 bases). This CDR3 comprises 13 residues. Trimming stripped 2 bases from V and 6 bases from J, with 12 bases between. CDR1 is SGHRS, CDR2 YFSETQ, per germline. The CDR3 here is CASSLAAPAEQYF. The DNA for the CDR3 is TGCGCCAGCAGCTTAGCGGCCCCCGCCGAGCAGTACTTC.

This chain joins TRBV5-4 and TRBJ2-5; the D gene is possibly TRBD2 (5 bases). The length of the CDR3 is 13 residues. The V end was cut by 6 bases, the J end by 5 bases, with 14 bases between. The germline V gene has CDR1 SGHNT and CDR2 YYREEE (reference sequence). The CDR3 here is CASTPGLRETQYF. Here the CDR3 DNA reads TGTGCCAGCACCCCGGGGTTGCGGGAGACCCAGTACTTC. The complete variable domain, with remaining parts taken from reference TRBV5-4 and TRBJ2-5, reads ETGVTQSPTHLIKTRGQQVTLRCSSQSGHNTVSWYQQALGQGPQFIFQYYREEENGRGNFPPRFSGLQFPNYSSELNVNALELDDSALYLCASTPGLRETQYFGPGTRLLVL.

In its sample, this clonotype was seen a few times. The chain combines TRBV12-3 or TRBV12-4 with TRBJ1-3; unclear D gene. The CDR3 consists of 16 residues. Deletions cut 1 base from V and 0 bases from J, with 10 bases between. The DNA of the CDR3 is TGTGCCAGCAGTTTAGATCCGTTGGGCTCTGGAAACACCATATATTTT. This encodes CASSLDPLGSGNTIYF.

The sample holds many counts of this clonotype. The chain carries TRBV7-9 and TRBJ2-5, with D perhaps matching TRBD2 (6 bases). The CDR3 extends over 15 amino acids. Trimming stripped 5 bases from V and 1 base from J, with 14 bases between. The germline V gene encodes CDR1 SEHNR and CDR2 FQNEAQ (reference sequence). The CDR3 DNA is TGTGCCAGCAGCCAGGGAGGCAGGTCCCAAGAGACCCAGTACTTC. Translation gives CASSQGGRSQETQYF.

The chain joins TRBV6-1 to TRBJ2-7, with a tentative D call TRBD1 (6 bases). V dropped 6 bases and J dropped 1 base, with 10 bases sitting between them. The CDR3 extends over 13 amino acids. CDR1 is MNHNS and CDR2 is SASEGT in the germline V gene. This chain's CDR3 is CASRQGLSYEQYF. DNA of the CDR3: TGTGCCAGCAGGCAGGGGCTATCCTACGAGCAGTACTTC.

This chain links TRBV19 with TRBJ2-7; D perhaps matches TRBD2 (6 bases). Trimming removed 3 bases from V and 3 bases from J, with 12 bases in between. Germline V gene data show CDR1 as LNHDA and CDR2 as SQIVND (reference sequence). This CDR3 is built from 14 residues. DNA of the CDR3: TGTGCCAGTAGTATTCCGGGGAGGATCTACGAGCAGTACTTC. Amino acid sequence: CASSIPGRIYEQYF. Drawing the rest from reference TRBV19 and TRBJ2-7, the complete variable domain is DGGITQSPKYLFRKEGQNVTLSCEQNLNHDAMYWYRQDPGQGLRLIYYSQIVNDFQKGDIAEGYSVSREKKESFPLTVTSAQKNPTAFYLCASSIPGRIYEQYFGPGTRLTVT.